This TCR beta chain was recovered during a study of OX40 agonist ivuxolimab in advanced cancers. About the research overall: Three patients showed partial responses: one hepatocellular carcinoma and two cutaneous melanoma cases.

This clone has only one observation. Method: immunoSEQ multiplex PCR; TCRdb's copy keeps in-frame clones and lacks some. The sample includes tens of thousands of clones, 70% to 90% seen only once; the top ten take approximately 0.67%. Sequenced here: CD4+ or CD8+ T cells sorted from blood, sampled in a trial of the OX40 agonist ivuxolimab. This receptor was taken from an adult with an advanced solid tumor such as melanoma, head and neck, liver or kidney cancer.

CDR3 bases: TGTGCCAGCAGCCAAGGGGGACATGGGACAGATACGCAGTATTTT. This encodes CASSQGGHGTDTQYF. V gene TRBV14 combines with J gene TRBJ2-3, with a tentative D call TRBD1 (6 bases). The V gene lost 1 base and the J gene lost 3 bases, with 11 bases spanning the gap. This CDR3 comprises 15 residues. Germline values: CDR1 SGHDN, CDR2 FVKESK.